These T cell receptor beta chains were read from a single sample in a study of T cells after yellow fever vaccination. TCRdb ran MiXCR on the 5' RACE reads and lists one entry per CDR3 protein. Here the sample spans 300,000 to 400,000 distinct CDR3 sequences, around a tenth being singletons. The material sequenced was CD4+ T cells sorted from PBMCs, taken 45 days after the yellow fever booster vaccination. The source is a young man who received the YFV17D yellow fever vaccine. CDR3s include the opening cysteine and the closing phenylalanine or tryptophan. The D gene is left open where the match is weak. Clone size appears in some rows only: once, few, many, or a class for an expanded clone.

CASSLKGLEGTGELFF TGTGCCAGCAGCTTGAAAGGTTTGGAGGGCACCGGGGAGCTGTTTTTT TRBJ2-2 few NA TRBV5-6
CASSLGSAGLNEKLFF TGTGCCAGCAGCCTGGGTTCGGCAGGCTTAAACGAAAAACTGTTTTTT TRBJ1-4 many NA TRBV5-8
CASSLTGLPPKRF TGTGCCAGCAGCTTAACGGGGTTGCCCCCTAAGAGATTC TRBJ2-7 NA NA TRBV7-9
CASSSQGGREQYF TGTGCCAGCAGTTCCCAAGGGGGAAGGGAGCAGTACTTC TRBJ2-7 NA NA TRBV12-3/TRBV12-4
CASSLTGHLDGNTIYF TGTGCCAGCAGCTTAACGGGACACCTCGATGGAAACACCATATATTTT TRBJ1-3 NA NA TRBV5-5
CASTLPGYTF TGTGCCAGCACCTTACCGGGCTACACCTTC TRBJ1-2 NA NA TRBV6-8
CASSRDFGTDTQYF TGTGCCAGCAGTCGCGATTTCGGCACAGATACGCAGTATTTT TRBJ2-3 NA NA TRBV5-4
CASSYYGQGSGELFF TGTGCCAGCAGTTATTATGGACAGGGGTCCGGGGAGCTGTTTTTT TRBJ2-2 few TRBD1 TRBV6-2/TRBV6-3
CASSPQVQDTQYF TGTGCCAGCAGTCCTCAGGTTCAAGATACGCAGTATTTT TRBJ2-3 NA NA TRBV6-5
CASTPGPPGRNEQFF TGTGCCAGTACCCCCGGACCCCCGGGGCGCAATGAGCAGTTCTTC TRBJ2-1 NA NA TRBV19
CASSLAGVEETQYF TGCGCCAGCAGCTTAGCGGGGGTAGAAGAGACCCAGTACTTC TRBJ2-5 few TRBD2 TRBV5-1
CASSSNAVNTEAFF TGTGCCAGCTCATCAAATGCGGTGAACACTGAAGCTTTCTTT TRBJ1-1 many NA TRBV18
CASSLARRLLFSTEAFF TGTGCCAGCAGCTTAGCCCGCCGGCTCCTATTTAGTACTGAAGCTTTCTTT TRBJ1-1 NA NA TRBV7-9
CASSYRWTSEETQYF TGTGCCAGCAGTTACCGTTGGACTAGCGAGGAGACCCAGTACTTC TRBJ2-5 NA TRBD2 TRBV6-5
CASSPLTGAKDGYTF TGTGCCAGCAGCCCTCTGACAGGGGCCAAGGATGGCTACACCTTC TRBJ1-2 few TRBD1 TRBV7-9
CASSFRRTYEQYF TGTGCCAGCAGCTTCCGCCGGACCTACGAGCAGTACTTC TRBJ2-7 NA NA TRBV7-2
CAIRAPGVSGNTIYF TGTGCCATCAGGGCCCCGGGGGTCTCTGGAAACACCATATATTTT TRBJ1-3 NA NA TRBV10-3
CASSAYERTGGFSDTEAFF TGCGCCAGCAGCGCATACGAGCGGACAGGGGGCTTCTCGGACACTGAAGCTTTCTTT TRBJ1-1 few TRBD1 TRBV5-1
CASSVTSGAAETQYF TGTGCCAGCAGCGTGACTAGCGGAGCAGCAGAGACCCAGTACTTC TRBJ2-5 few TRBD2 TRBV9
CASSQDLIEQFF TGTGCCAGCAGTCAGGACTTGATTGAGCAGTTCTTC TRBJ2-1 few NA TRBV6-5
CASSLRVRSTEAFF TGTGCCAGCAGTTTAAGGGTGAGAAGCACTGAAGCTTTCTTT TRBJ1-1 NA NA TRBV12-3/TRBV12-4
CASSIKGQETQYF TGTGCCAGTAGTATAAAAGGCCAAGAGACCCAGTACTTC TRBJ2-5 few NA TRBV19
CSASSATGWNQPQHF TGCAGTGCTAGTTCGGCGACAGGGTGGAATCAGCCCCAGCATTTT TRBJ1-5 many TRBD1 TRBV20-1
CASSKRDGNTEAFF TGTGCCAGTAGTAAGAGAGACGGGAACACTGAAGCTTTCTTT TRBJ1-1 NA NA TRBV19
CSARGSGYQETQYF TGCAGTGCTCGAGGTAGCGGTTACCAAGAGACCCAGTACTTC TRBJ2-5 NA NA TRBV20-1
CASSLYPAANYGYTF TGTGCCAGCAGTTTATACCCCGCTGCTAACTATGGCTACACCTTC TRBJ1-2 NA NA TRBV28
CASSVGQLTGELFF TGTGCCAGCAGCGTAGGACAGCTCACCGGGGAGCTGTTTTTT TRBJ2-2 many NA TRBV9
CASTLGTDSFF TGTGCCAGCACCCTGGGGACTGACAGTTTCTTT TRBJ1-1 NA NA TRBV11-2
CASSPRSRQGVINSPLHF TGTGCCAGCAGCCCCCGGTCCAGGCAGGGGGTGATAAATTCACCCCTCCACTTT TRBJ1-6 few TRBD1 TRBV7-8
CASSVIGGAQETQYF TGTGCCAGCAGCGTTATCGGGGGGGCCCAAGAGACCCAGTACTTC TRBJ2-5 few TRBD2 TRBV9
CASSLGTGGLTTEAFF TGTGCCAGCAGCTTGGGGACAGGGGGTTTGACCACTGAAGCTTTCTTT TRBJ1-1 few TRBD1 TRBV7-9
CASSDSAGLGYTF TGTGCCAGCAGTGACTCGGCAGGGTTGGGCTACACCTTC TRBJ1-2 NA NA TRBV6-4
CASSLAGAGTEAFF TGTGCCAGCAGTTTGGCAGGGGCGGGCACTGAAGCTTTCTTT TRBJ1-1 few NA TRBV12-3/TRBV12-4
CASSYSWGVRETQYF TGTGCCAGCAGTTACAGTTGGGGTGTCCGGGAGACCCAGTACTTC TRBJ2-5 few NA TRBV6-5
CASSPSAGTGRINEQFF TGTGCCAGCAGCCCCTCCGCGGGGACAGGGAGAATCAATGAGCAGTTCTTC TRBJ2-1 few TRBD1 TRBV7-9
CASSLFGQGDEKLFF TGTGCCAGCAGTTTATTTGGACAGGGGGATGAAAAACTGTTTTTT TRBJ1-4 many TRBD1 TRBV12-3/TRBV12-4
CASSQLAGTITGELFF TGTGCCAGCAGCCAACTAGCGGGGACGATTACCGGGGAGCTGTTTTTT TRBJ2-2 once TRBD2 TRBV3-1
CASSRGPVEQYF TGTGCCAGCAGCCGGGGGCCGGTCGAGCAGTACTTC TRBJ2-7 few NA TRBV3-1
CASSLLHTIYF TGTGCCAGCAGCTTACTCCACACCATATATTTT TRBJ1-3 few NA TRBV7-2
CASSHGRDGSYEQYF TGTGCCAGCAGCCACGGCCGGGACGGATCCTACGAGCAGTACTTC TRBJ2-7 few NA TRBV7-8
CASSILNYYEQFF TGTGCCAGTAGTATCCTGAACTACTATGAGCAGTTCTTC TRBJ2-1 NA NA TRBV19
CASIQTGLGREAFF TGTGCCAGCATCCAAACGGGGTTAGGCAGGGAAGCTTTCTTT TRBJ1-1 many NA TRBV7-9
CAARTGENEKLFF TGTGCCGCCCGGACAGGGGAAAATGAAAAACTGTTTTTT TRBJ1-4 many TRBD1 TRBV10-3
CASTFADTQYF TGTGCCAGCACCTTCGCAGATACGCAGTATTTT TRBJ2-3 few NA TRBV19
CASSESETGGVQTQYF TGTGCCAGCAGTGAATCTGAGACAGGGGGGGTACAGACCCAGTACTTC TRBJ2-5 NA TRBD1 TRBV25-1
CAISDKAQEGDEQFF TGTGCCATCAGTGACAAGGCGCAGGAAGGGGATGAGCAGTTCTTC TRBJ2-1 few NA TRBV10-3
CASTGRENEQFF TGCGCCAGCACTGGCAGGGAGAATGAGCAGTTCTTC TRBJ2-1 many NA TRBV5-1
CASSQPGGHNYGYTF TGTGCCAGCAGCCAGCCGGGGGGGCACAACTATGGCTACACCTTC TRBJ1-2 few NA TRBV7-9
CASSPAPGTRATDTQYF TGTGCCAGCAGCCCAGCTCCGGGGACTAGGGCCACAGATACGCAGTATTTT TRBJ2-3 many TRBD2 TRBV7-9
CASSPRANGELFF TGCGCCAGCAGCCCACGGGCAAACGGGGAGCTGTTTTTT TRBJ2-2 many NA TRBV5-1
CASRVTGGSPLHF TGTGCCAGCAGGGTGACAGGGGGCTCACCCCTCCACTTT TRBJ1-6 NA TRBD1 TRBV28
CASSSSGGGFYEQYF TGTGCCAGCAGTTCCAGCGGGGGTGGGTTCTACGAGCAGTACTTC TRBJ2-7 few TRBD2 TRBV12-3/TRBV12-4
CASSSHRVRDEKLFF TGTGCCAGCAGTTCCCACAGGGTCCGGGATGAAAAACTGTTTTTT TRBJ1-4 NA NA TRBV6-5
CASSVGSIQETQYF TGCGCCAGCAGCGTGGGCTCTATACAAGAGACCCAGTACTTC TRBJ2-5 many NA TRBV5-1
CASSDISGTIKYF TGTGCCAGTAGCGACATCTCCGGGACTATTAAGTATTTT TRBJ2-3 many TRBD2 TRBV19